The clone carrying this TCR beta chain was counted once. These data come from a study of T cell changes during pregnancy in multiple sclerosis. The V and J ends lost 4 bases and 3 bases respectively, with 12 bases between them. Germline values: CDR1 MNHNS, CDR2 SASEGT. This CDR3 has 14 residues. This table comes from immunoSEQ multiplex PCR, and its TCRdb copy is limited to in-frame clones, with some not included. The sample carries around 100,000 clones, around 90% recorded once. The receptor was derived from a female donor with multiple sclerosis, enrolled in a pregnancy study. The sample here was peripheral blood, taken in the third trimester of pregnancy. The chain combines TRBV6-1 with TRBJ1-1; no definite D call. The DNA of the CDR3 is TGTGCCAGCAGTGTCCCTAGGTCGGACACTGAAGCTTTCTTT. As protein: CASSVPRSDTEAFF.